Each of the 8 T cell receptor beta chains below was sequenced from the same sample in a study of blood T cell repertoires in COVID-19. Assay: immunoSEQ multiplex PCR; the TCRdb copy retains only in-frame clones and omits some. This sample has about 87,000 clones; around 85% occur once, and the top ten carry approximately 3%. Sequencing used peripheral blood. These TCRs come from a woman older than 75 with COVID-19, enrolled during active disease.

The chain combines TRBV28 with TRBJ2-3, with 9 bases identical to TRBD1. Per germline, CDR1 MDHEN and CDR2 SYDVKM. The CDR3 runs 12 residues. After removal of 6 bases from V and 10 bases from J, the junction contained 5 bases not matched to a gene. CDR3: CASSLRTGAQYF. The CDR3 region has the DNA TGTGCCAGCAGCCTAAGGACAGGGGCGCAGTATTTT.

This clone was detected once. The rearrangement uses TRBV18 and TRBJ2-1; 7 bases map to TRBD2. The CDR3 is 15 residues long. Trimming cost V 1 base and J 7 bases; bases outside gene matches: 7. The germline gives CDR1 KGHSH, CDR2 LQKENI. The CDR3 loop is CASSPLAGAENEQFF. CDR3 nucleotide sequence: TGTGCCAGCTCACCACTGGCGGGAGCTGAGAATGAGCAGTTCTTC. The full variable domain, in which reference TRBV18 and TRBJ2-1 provide the parts outside the CDR3, is NAGVMQNPRHLVRRRGQEARLRCSPMKGHSHVYWYRQLPEEGLKFMVYLQKENIIDESGMPKERFSAEFPKEGPSILRIQQVVRGDSAAYFCASSPLAGAENEQFFGPGTRLTVL.

V usage is TRBV10-2 and J usage is TRBJ2-3; D uncertain. The germline V gene encodes CDR1 WSHSY and CDR2 SAAADI. V was pared by 5 bases and J by 4 bases, with 4 bases between. The CDR3 is made up of 11 amino acids. CDR3 loop: CASSLADTQYF. In DNA form, the CDR3 reads TGCGCCAGCAGTCTAGCAGATACGCAGTATTTT.

The chain joins TRBV27 to TRBJ2-7; 8 nucleotides line up with TRBD2. After removal of 5 bases from V and 5 bases from J, the junction contained 11 bases not matched to a gene. The V gene's germline CDR1 is MNHEY and CDR2 SMNVEV (reference sequence). This CDR3 has 15 amino acids. The CDR3 sequence is CASSANNGGGNEQYF. The DNA of the CDR3 is TGTGCCAGCAGTGCGAACAATGGCGGGGGGAACGAGCAGTACTTC.

This clone has a handful of counts. This chain joins TRBV27 and TRBJ1-6; 9 bases are shared with TRBD1. The V segment lost 1 base and the J segment 5 bases; nucleotides outside the gene matches: 6. The CDR3 spans 17 residues. Germline V CDR1 and CDR2: MNHEY, SMNVEV (reference sequence). In DNA, the CDR3 is TGTGCCAGCAGTTTATTCCCGGACAGGGGAAATAATTCACCCCTCCACTTT. It specifies CASSLFPDRGNNSPLHF.

The gene calls are TRBV7-6 and TRBJ2-7; D is perhaps TRBD2 (6 bases). The V gene's germline CDR1 is SGHVS and CDR2 FNYEAQ. CDR3 length equals 14 residues. V lost 1 base, J lost 6 bases, and 13 bases lay in between. DNA for the CDR3: TGTGCCAGCAGCTTAGAATGGGGGGAGGTCGAGCAGTACTTC. Its protein product is CASSLEWGEVEQYF.

The V and J genes are TRBV7-9 and TRBJ1-2, with a possible D match to TRBD1 (6 bases). The CDR3 runs 12 residues. Germline loops: CDR1 SEHNR, CDR2 FQNEAQ (reference sequence). Trimming shortened V by 1 base and J by 8 bases, and 8 bases separated the two germline ends. This chain's CDR3 is CASSLGTAGYTF. The CDR3 bases are TGTGCCAGCAGCTTAGGGACAGCAGGCTACACCTTC.

This chain uses TRBV28 with TRBJ2-6, with a tentative D call TRBD1 (6 bases). The CDR3 loop spans 16 amino acids. Trimming removed 5 bases from V and 3 bases from J, with 14 bases in between. Looked up from germline, CDR1 is MDHEN and CDR2 is SYDVKM. The CDR3 nucleotides are TGTGCCAGCAGTCCAAGAACAGGGCGTGGGGCCAACGTCCTGACTTTC. Translated, it gives CASSPRTGRGANVLTF.